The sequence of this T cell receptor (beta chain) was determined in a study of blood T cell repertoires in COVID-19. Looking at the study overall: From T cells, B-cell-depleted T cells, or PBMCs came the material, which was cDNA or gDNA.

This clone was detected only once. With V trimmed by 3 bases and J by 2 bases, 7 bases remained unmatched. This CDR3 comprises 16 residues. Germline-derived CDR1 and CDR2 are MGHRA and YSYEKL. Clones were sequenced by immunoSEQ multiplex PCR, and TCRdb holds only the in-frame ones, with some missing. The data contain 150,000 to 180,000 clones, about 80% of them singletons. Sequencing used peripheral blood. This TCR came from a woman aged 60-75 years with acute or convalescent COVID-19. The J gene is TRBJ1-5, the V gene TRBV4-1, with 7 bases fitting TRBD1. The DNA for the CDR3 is TGCGCCAGCAGCCAGACAGGGAGAGGGGGCAATCAGCCCCAGCATTTT. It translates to CASSQTGRGGNQPQHF.